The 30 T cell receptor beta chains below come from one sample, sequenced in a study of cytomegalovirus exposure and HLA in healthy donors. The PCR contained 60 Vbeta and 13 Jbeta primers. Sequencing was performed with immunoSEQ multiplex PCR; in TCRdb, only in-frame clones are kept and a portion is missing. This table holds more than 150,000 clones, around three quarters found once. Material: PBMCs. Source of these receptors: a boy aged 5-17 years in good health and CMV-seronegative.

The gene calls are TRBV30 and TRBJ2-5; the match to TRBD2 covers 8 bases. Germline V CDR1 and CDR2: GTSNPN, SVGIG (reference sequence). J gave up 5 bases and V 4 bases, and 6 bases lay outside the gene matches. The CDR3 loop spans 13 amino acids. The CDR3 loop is CAWTGGGRETQYF. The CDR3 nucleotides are TGTGCCTGGACCGGCGGGGGGCGGGAGACCCAGTACTTC.

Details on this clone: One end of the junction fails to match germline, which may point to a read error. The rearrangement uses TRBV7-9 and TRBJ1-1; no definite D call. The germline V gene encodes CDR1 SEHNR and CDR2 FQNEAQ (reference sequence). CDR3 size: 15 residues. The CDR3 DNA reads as TGTTCCAGCTTCCATTACCCCAAGGGAGACACTGAAGCTTTCTTT. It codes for CSSFHYPKGDTEAFF.

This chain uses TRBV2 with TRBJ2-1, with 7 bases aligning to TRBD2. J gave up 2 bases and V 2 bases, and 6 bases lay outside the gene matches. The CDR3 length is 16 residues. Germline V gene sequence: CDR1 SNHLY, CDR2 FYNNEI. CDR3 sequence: CASSERAGLTYNEQFF. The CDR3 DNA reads TGTGCCAGCAGTGAAAGAGCGGGACTCACCTACAATGAGCAGTTCTTC. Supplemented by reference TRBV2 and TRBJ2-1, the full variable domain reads EPEVTQTPSHQVTQMGQEVILRCVPISNHLYFYWYRQILGQKVEFLVSFYNNEISEKSEIFDDQFSVERPDGSNFTLKIRSTKLEDSAMYFCASSERAGLTYNEQFFGPGTRLTVL.

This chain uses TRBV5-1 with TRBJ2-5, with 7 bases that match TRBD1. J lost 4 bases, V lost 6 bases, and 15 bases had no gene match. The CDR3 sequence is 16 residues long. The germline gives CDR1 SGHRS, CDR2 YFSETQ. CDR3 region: CASTTDEMTGIETQYF. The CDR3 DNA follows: TGCGCCAGCACCACTGATGAAATGACAGGGATAGAGACCCAGTACTTC.

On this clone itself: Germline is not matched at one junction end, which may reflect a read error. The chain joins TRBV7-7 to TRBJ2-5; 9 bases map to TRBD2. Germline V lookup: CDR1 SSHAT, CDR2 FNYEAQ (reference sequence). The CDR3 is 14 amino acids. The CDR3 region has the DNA TGTGCTAGCAGCTTTAGCGGGAGTCGGGAGACCCAGTACTTC. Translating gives CASSFSGSRETQYF.

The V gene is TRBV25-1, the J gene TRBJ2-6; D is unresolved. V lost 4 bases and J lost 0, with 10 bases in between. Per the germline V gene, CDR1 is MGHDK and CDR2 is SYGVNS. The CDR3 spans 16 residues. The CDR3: CASSGPNPSGANVLTF. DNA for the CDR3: TGTGCCAGCAGTGGGCCCAATCCCTCTGGGGCCAACGTCCTGACTTTC.

As DNA, the CDR3 is TGTGCCAGCAGCTTAACAGGGGGAAACACCATATATTTT. It is translated as CASSLTGGNTIYF. V and J are TRBV13 and TRBJ1-3; the D gene is possibly TRBD1 (6 bases). Per germline, CDR1 PRHDT and CDR2 FYEKMQ (reference sequence). The CDR3 is 13 residues long. V was clipped by 2 bases and J by 4 bases, with 6 bases between them.

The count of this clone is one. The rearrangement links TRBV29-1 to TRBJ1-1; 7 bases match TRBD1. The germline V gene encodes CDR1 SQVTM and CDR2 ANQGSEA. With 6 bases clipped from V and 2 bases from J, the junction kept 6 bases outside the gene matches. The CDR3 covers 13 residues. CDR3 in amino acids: CSVGQEFNTEAFF. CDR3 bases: TGCAGCGTCGGACAGGAGTTTAACACTGAAGCTTTCTTT.

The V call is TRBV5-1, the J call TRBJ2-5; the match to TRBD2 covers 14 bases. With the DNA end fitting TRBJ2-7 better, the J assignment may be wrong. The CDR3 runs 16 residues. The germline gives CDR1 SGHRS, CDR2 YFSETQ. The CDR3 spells CASSLWTSGGTYEQYF. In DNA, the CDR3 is TGCGCCAGCAGCTTGTGGACTAGCGGGGGGACCTACGAGCAGTACTTC.

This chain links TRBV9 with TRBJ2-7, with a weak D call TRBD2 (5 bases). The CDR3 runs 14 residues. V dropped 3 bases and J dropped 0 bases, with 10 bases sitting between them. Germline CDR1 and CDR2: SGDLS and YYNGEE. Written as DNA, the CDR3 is TGTGCCAGCAGCGGGACTGTCAGCTCCTACGAGCAGTACTTC. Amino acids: CASSGTVSSYEQYF.

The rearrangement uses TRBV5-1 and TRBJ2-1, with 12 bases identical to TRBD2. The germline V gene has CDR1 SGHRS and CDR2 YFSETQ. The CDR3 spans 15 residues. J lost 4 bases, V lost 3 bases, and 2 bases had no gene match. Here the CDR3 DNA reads TGCGCCAGCAGCTGGACTAGCGGGGAGTACAATGAGCAGTTCTTC. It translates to CASSWTSGEYNEQFF. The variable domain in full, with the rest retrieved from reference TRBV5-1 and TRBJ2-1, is KAGVTQTPRYLIKTRGQQVTLSCSPISGHRSVSWYQQTPGQGLQFLFEYFSETQRNKGNFPGRFSGRQFSNSRSEMNVSTLELGDSALYLCASSWTSGEYNEQFFGPGTRLTVL.

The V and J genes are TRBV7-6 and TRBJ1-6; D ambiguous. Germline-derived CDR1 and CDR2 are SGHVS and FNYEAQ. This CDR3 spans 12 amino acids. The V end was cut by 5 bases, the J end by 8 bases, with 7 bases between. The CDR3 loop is CASSPADSPLHF. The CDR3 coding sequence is TGTGCCAGCAGCCCGGCGGATTCACCCCTCCACTTT.

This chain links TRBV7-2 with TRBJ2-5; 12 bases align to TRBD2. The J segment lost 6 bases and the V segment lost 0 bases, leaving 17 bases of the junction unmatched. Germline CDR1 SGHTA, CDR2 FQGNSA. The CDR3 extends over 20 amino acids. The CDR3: CASSLAKASGRGGGLKTQYF. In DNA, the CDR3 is TGTGCCAGCAGCTTAGCGAAGGCTAGCGGGAGGGGAGGGGGGTTGAAGACCCAGTACTTC.

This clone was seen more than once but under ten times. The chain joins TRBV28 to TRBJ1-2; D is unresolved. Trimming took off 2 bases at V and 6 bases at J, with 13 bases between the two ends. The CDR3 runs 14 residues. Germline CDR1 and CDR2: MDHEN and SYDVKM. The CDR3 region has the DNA TGTGCCAGCAGTTTAGGGTCAGGCTTTCATGGCTACACCTTC. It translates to CASSLGSGFHGYTF.

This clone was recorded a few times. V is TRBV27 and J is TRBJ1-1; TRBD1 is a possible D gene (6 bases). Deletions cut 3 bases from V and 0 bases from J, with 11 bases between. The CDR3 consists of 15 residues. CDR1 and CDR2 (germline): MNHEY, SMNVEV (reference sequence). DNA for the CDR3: TGTGCCAGCAGTTTGGGGCCAGGGGTGAACACTGAAGCTTTCTTT. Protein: CASSLGPGVNTEAFF.

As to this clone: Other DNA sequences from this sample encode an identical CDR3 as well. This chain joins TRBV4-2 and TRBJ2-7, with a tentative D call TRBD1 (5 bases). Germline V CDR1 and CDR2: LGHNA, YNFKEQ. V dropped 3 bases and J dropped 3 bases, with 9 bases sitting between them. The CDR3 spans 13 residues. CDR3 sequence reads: CASSQGLLYEQYF. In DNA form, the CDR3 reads TGTGCCAGCAGCCAGGGGCTCCTCTACGAGCAGTACTTC.

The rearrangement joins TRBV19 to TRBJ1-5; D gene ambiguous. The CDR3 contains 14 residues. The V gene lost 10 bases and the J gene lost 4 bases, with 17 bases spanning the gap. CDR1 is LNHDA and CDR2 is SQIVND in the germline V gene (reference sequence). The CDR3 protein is CATTGNTINQPQHF. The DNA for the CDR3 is TGTGCCACTACCGGGAACACTATTAATCAGCCCCAGCATTTT.

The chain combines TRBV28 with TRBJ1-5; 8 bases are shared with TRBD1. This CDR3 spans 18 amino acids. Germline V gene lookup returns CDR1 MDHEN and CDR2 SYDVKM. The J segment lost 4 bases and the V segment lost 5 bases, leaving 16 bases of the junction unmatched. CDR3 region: CASSDTGQGRFQNQPQHF. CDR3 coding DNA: TGTGCCAGCAGTGACACAGGACAGGGTCGATTCCAAAATCAGCCCCAGCATTTT. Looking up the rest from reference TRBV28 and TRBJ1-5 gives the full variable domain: DVKVTQSSRYLVKRTGEKVFLECVQDMDHENMFWYRQDPGLGLRLIYFSYDVKMKEKGDIPEGYSVSREKKERFSLILESASTNQTSMYLCASSDTGQGRFQNQPQHFGDGTRLSIL.

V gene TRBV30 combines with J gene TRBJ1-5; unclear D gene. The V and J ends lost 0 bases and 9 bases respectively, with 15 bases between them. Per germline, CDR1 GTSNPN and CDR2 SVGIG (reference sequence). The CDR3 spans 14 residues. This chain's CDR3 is CAWSVLPSTGPQHF. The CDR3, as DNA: TGTGCCTGGAGTGTTCTGCCCTCCACGGGGCCCCAGCATTTT.

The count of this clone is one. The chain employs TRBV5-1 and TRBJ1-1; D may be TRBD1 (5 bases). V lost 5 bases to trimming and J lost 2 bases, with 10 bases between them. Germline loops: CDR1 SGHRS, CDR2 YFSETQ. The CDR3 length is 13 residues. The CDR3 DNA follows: TGCGCCAGCAGACAGGTCATAAACACTGAAGCTTTCTTT. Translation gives CASRQVINTEAFF.

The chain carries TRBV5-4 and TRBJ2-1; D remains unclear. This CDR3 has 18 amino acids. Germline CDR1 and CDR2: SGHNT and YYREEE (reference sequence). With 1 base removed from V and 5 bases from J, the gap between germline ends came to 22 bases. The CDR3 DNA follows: TGTGCCAGCAGCTTGTCCGTCATCCTGAGAGGTCGGGACAATGAGCAGTTCTTC. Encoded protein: CASSLSVILRGRDNEQFF.

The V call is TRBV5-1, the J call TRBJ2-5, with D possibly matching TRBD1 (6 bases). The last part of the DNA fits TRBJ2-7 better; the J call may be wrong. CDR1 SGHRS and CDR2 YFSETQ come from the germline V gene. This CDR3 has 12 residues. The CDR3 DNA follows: TGCGCCAGCAGCTTGGCAGGGGACGAGCAGTACTTC. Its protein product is CASSLAGDEQYF.

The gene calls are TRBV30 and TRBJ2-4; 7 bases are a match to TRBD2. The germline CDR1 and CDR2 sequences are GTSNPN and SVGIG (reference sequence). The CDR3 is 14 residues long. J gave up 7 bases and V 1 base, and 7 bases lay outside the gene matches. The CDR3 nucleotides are TGTGCCTGGAGTGGAGGACTGGGGGGGAACATTCAGTACTTC. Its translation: CAWSGGLGGNIQYF.

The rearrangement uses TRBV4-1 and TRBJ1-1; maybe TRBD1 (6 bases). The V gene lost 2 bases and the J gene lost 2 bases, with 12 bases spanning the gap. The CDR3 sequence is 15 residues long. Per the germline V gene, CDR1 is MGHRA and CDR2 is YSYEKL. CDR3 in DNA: TGCGCCAGCAGCCAATCGGCAGGGGTAAACACTGAAGCTTTCTTT. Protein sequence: CASSQSAGVNTEAFF.

The CDR3 spells CASSPLRGSGTDTQYF. In DNA form, the CDR3 reads TGTGCCAGCAGCCCATTGCGAGGTAGCGGCACAGATACGCAGTATTTT. This sequence joins TRBV11-3 and TRBJ2-3; D may be TRBD2 (5 bases). The CDR3 totals 16 residues. Trimming left V 5 bases short and J 1 base short, with 16 bases between. CDR1 and CDR2 from the germline V gene are SGHNT and YENEEA. The variable domain in full, completed from reference TRBV11-3 and TRBJ2-3, reads EAGVVQSPRYKIIEKKQPVAFWCNPISGHNTLYWYLQNLGQGPELLIRYENEEAVDDSQLPKDRFSAERLKGVDSTLKIQPAELGDSAVYLCASSPLRGSGTDTQYFGPGTRLTVL.

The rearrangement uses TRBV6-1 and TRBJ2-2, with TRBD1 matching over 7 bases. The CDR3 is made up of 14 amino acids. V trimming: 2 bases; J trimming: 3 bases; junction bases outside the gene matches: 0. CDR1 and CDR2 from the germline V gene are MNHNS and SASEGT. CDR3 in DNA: TGTGCCAGCAGTGAACAGGGGGACACCGGGGAGCTGTTTTTT. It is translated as CASSEQGDTGELFF.

The chain's CDR3 is CATGHVQGAEAFF. The CDR3 DNA is TGTGCCACCGGGCATGTACAGGGGGCTGAAGCTTTCTTT. J is TRBJ1-1 and V is TRBV11-1; 8 bases align to TRBD1. From germline, CDR1 is SGHAT and CDR2 FQDESV (reference sequence). Trimming removed 10 bases from V and 6 bases from J; junction bases left unmatched: 10. CDR3 size: 13 residues. Full variable domain (rest looked up from reference TRBV11-1 and TRBJ1-1): EAEVAQSPRYKITEKSQAVAFWCDPISGHATLYWYRQILGQGPELLVQFQDESVVDDSQLPKDRFSAERLKGVDSTLKIQPAELGDSAMYLCATGHVQGAEAFFGQGTRLTVV.

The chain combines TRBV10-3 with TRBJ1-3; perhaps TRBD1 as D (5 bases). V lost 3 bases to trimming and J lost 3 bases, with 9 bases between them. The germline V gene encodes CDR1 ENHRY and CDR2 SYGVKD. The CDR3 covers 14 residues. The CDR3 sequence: CAISDRGFGNTIYF. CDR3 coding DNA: TGTGCCATCAGTGATCGGGGGTTTGGAAACACCATATATTTT.

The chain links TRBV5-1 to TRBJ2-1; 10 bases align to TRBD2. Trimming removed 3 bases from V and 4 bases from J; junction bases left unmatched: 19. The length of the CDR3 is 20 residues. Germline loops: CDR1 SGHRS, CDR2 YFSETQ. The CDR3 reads CASSWIGLLAGSSLYNEQFF. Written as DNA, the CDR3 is TGCGCCAGCAGCTGGATCGGTTTACTAGCGGGGTCTTCCCTTTACAATGAGCAGTTCTTC.

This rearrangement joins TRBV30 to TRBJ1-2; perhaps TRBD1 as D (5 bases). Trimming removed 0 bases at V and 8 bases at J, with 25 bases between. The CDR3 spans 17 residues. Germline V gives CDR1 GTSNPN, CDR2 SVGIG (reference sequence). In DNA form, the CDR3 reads TGTGCCTGGAGTGTACCCGCGCGGGACGCCCGGAACCTGGGCTACACCTTC. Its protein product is CAWSVPARDARNLGYTF.